The 20 T cell receptor beta chains presented below share a single source sample, sequenced in a study of T cells in Graves' hyperthyroidism and ophthalmopathy. TCR beta CDR3 regions were amplified from RNA. During a first-round RT-PCR of the TCR CDR3, the HTBI primer set was used. TCRdb reprocessed the multiplex PCR reads with MiXCR, giving one entry per CDR3 protein. Counted here are 600,000 or so distinct CDR3 sequences, about 43% occurring once; the ten biggest clones make up approximately 8.2%. The sample taken for sequencing was peripheral blood or thyroid tissue (not recorded which). The receptors shown here come from a woman between 18 and 29 years old with Graves' hyperthyroidism.

This clonotype was found many times. The chain is built from TRBV15 and TRBJ1-4; possible D gene TRBD1, 6 bases. This CDR3 comprises 12 residues. Trimming stripped 2 bases from V and 13 bases from J, with 11 bases between. Germline V gene lookup returns CDR1 LNHNV and CDR2 YYDKDF (reference sequence). CDR3 DNA sequence: TGTGCCACCAGCAGAAGAGACAGGCCACTGTTTTTT. It specifies CATSRRDRPLFF. Using reference TRBV15 and TRBJ1-4 for the parts outside the CDR3, the full variable domain is DAMVIQNPRYQVTQFGKPVTLSCSQTLNHNVMYWYQQKSSQAPKLLFHYYDKDFNNEADTPDNFQSRRPNTSFCFLDIRSPGLGDTAMYLCATSRRDRPLFFGSGTQLSVL.

This clonotype was counted at least ten times. The chain employs TRBV29-1 and TRBJ1-1; a possible D gene is TRBD1 (6 bases). The V gene lost 7 bases and the J gene lost 11 bases, with 20 bases spanning the gap. CDR3 length equals 12 residues. Germline V gives CDR1 SQVTM, CDR2 ANQGSEA. The CDR3 nucleotides are TGCAGCGCCGCTCGGGGGGCACAGGAGGCTTTCTTT. Its protein is CSAARGAQEAFF.

This chain connects TRBV2 to TRBJ2-7; perhaps TRBD2 as D (5 bases). The CDR3 covers 12 residues. CDR1 SNHLY and CDR2 FYNNEI come from the germline V gene. V was cut by 7 bases and J by 5 bases, with 12 bases left in between. The CDR3 DNA sequence: TGTGCCAGCACCTCTGGAGGCCACGAGCAGTACTTC. Translated: CASTSGGHEQYF.

The rearrangement links TRBV10-3 to TRBJ1-1; no clear D gene. CDR1 ENHRY and CDR2 SYGVKD come from the germline V gene. The CDR3 extends over 13 amino acids. The V gene lost 10 bases and the J gene lost 0 bases, with 12 bases spanning the gap. This chain's CDR3 is CASTLVLNTEAFF. The CDR3 coding sequence is TGTGCCAGCACCCTAGTCCTGAACACTGAAGCTTTCTTT.

The chain uses TRBV15 and TRBJ1-5; D gene ambiguous. The CDR3 consists of 15 residues. Germline assignment: CDR1 LNHNV and CDR2 YYDKDF (reference sequence). V was trimmed by 0 bases and J by 2 bases, leaving 8 bases between them. CDR3 protein: CATSRDGRGNQPQHF. CDR3 sequence (DNA): TGTGCCACCAGCAGAGATGGACGGGGCAATCAGCCCCAGCATTTT.

This clonotype was counted between two and nine times. V is TRBV25-1 and J is TRBJ1-1; 8 nucleotides match TRBD1. The CDR3 runs to 14 residues. The V gene's germline CDR1 is MGHDK and CDR2 SYGVNS. The trim removed 3 bases at V and 2 bases at J, leaving 2 bases unmatched. CDR3 sequence (DNA): TGTGCCAGCAGTGAGACAGGGGCCAACACTGAAGCTTTCTTT. Translation gives CASSETGANTEAFF.

The rearrangement uses TRBV7-6 and TRBJ2-2; 8 bases match TRBD2. CDR1 and CDR2 (germline): SGHVS, FNYEAQ. The CDR3 loop spans 15 amino acids. Trimming took 5 bases from V and 7 from J; bases not matched to a gene: 9. The CDR3 region is CASSLGLAGVGELFF. DNA of the CDR3: TGTGCCAGCAGCCTTGGACTAGCCGGGGTCGGGGAGCTGTTTTTT.

The V gene is TRBV19, the J gene TRBJ1-5; TRBD1 is a possible D gene (5 bases). V was pared by 6 bases and J by 0 bases, with 12 bases between. The CDR3 totals 15 residues. CDR1 and CDR2 (germline): LNHDA, SQIVND (reference sequence). CDR3 loop: CASRAGTDSNQPQHF. The CDR3 DNA reads as TGTGCCAGTAGAGCCGGGACGGATAGCAATCAGCCCCAGCATTTT.

Comment on this clonotype: Mismatch with germline at one junction end may stem from a read error. V gene TRBV10-3 combines with J gene TRBJ1-1; the D gene is possibly TRBD1 (5 bases). This CDR3 is built from 14 residues. The germline CDR1 and CDR2 sequences are ENHRY and SYGVKD. CDR3 DNA sequence: TGTGCCAGCAGTTACATCGGGGCAAACACTGAAGCTTTCTTT. It encodes CASSYIGANTEAFF.

This clonotype was detected a few times. The chain is built from TRBV12-3 or TRBV12-4 and TRBJ1-2, with TRBD1 identical over 10 bases. V was pared by 5 bases and J by 4 bases, with 7 bases of the junction left unmatched. The CDR3 covers 15 residues. The DNA for the CDR3 is TGTGCCAGCAGTCCCGACAGGGGGCGAAGCTATGGCTACACCTTC. It codes for CASSPDRGRSYGYTF.

J is TRBJ1-3 and V is TRBV6-1; D may be TRBD1 (6 bases). The germline V gene has CDR1 MNHNS and CDR2 SASEGT. CDR3 length equals 15 residues. Trimming shortened V by 6 bases and J by 0 bases, and 12 bases separated the two germline ends. CDR3 in DNA: TGTGCCAGCAGCACACCAGGGGACTCTGGAAACACCATATATTTT. This encodes CASSTPGDSGNTIYF.

The chain joins TRBV6-1 to TRBJ2-7; D is ambiguous. In germline, CDR1 is MNHNS, CDR2 SASEGT. CDR3 length: 11 amino acids. The ends were cut back, 10 bases at V and 3 bases at J, with 10 bases in the middle. The CDR3 nucleotides read TGTGCCAACCGGAACGGCTACGAGCAGTACTTC. This sequence encodes CANRNGYEQYF.

This rearrangement joins TRBV20-1 to TRBJ2-7; 11 bases match TRBD2. The CDR3 runs 16 residues. Germline CDR1 DFQATT, CDR2 SNEGSKA (reference sequence). The V segment lost 7 bases and the J segment 2 bases; nucleotides outside the gene matches: 13. CDR3 bases: TGCAGTGTTACGGCCGGACTAGCGGGCCGACCCTACGAGCAGTACTTC. Translation: CSVTAGLAGRPYEQYF.

The V gene is TRBV6-5, the J gene TRBJ2-2; D uncertain. Trimming took off 3 bases at V and 2 bases at J, with 7 bases between the two ends. Germline loops: CDR1 MNHEY, CDR2 SVGAGI. This CDR3 is built from 14 residues. The CDR3 DNA is TGTGCCAGCAGTTATCCTCACAACACCGGGGAGCTGTTTTTT. Its protein is CASSYPHNTGELFF.

With respect to this clonotype: The junction departs from the called germline gene at one end, perhaps through a read error. The J gene is TRBJ2-7, the V gene TRBV29-1; 9 bases fit TRBD1. Germline V CDR1 and CDR2: SQVTM, ANQGSEA. This CDR3 has 14 amino acids. CDR3 protein: CSARQGGQNYGQYF. DNA of the CDR3: TGCAGCGCTAGACAGGGGGGGCAGAACTACGGGCAGTACTTC.

In its sample, this clonotype was seen once. The chain recombines TRBV2 with TRBJ1-2; D is unresolved. Germline V gives CDR1 SNHLY, CDR2 FYNNEI. The CDR3 totals 13 residues. V was clipped by 8 bases and J by 2 bases, with 12 bases between them. The CDR3 DNA sequence: TGTGCCAGCGTTGGCGGCTCCAACTATGGCTACACCTTC. It codes for CASVGGSNYGYTF.

The V gene is TRBV2, the J gene TRBJ2-7; D unresolved. V lost 6 bases to trimming and J lost 0 bases, with 6 bases between them. Germline loops: CDR1 SNHLY, CDR2 FYNNEI. There are 12 residues in the CDR3. CDR3 loop: CASRTYSYEQYF. CDR3 sequence (DNA): TGTGCCAGCAGGACATACTCCTACGAGCAGTACTTC.

This clonotype was recorded many times. The rearrangement links TRBV7-6 to TRBJ1-6, with D possibly matching TRBD1 (6 bases). This CDR3 contains 14 residues. Trimming shortened V by 3 bases and J by 8 bases, and 11 bases separated the two germline ends. The germline V gene has CDR1 SGHVS and CDR2 FNYEAQ. The CDR3 is CASSFGQIHSPLHF. CDR3 nucleotide sequence: TGTGCCAGCAGCTTTGGACAGATTCATTCACCCCTCCACTTT.

V is TRBV7-8 and J is TRBJ1-1, with 12 nucleotides matching TRBD1. This CDR3 has 17 residues. V lost 3 bases and J lost 6; bases outside the gene matches: 11. Germline lookup yields CDR1 SGHVS and CDR2 FQNEAQ. This CDR3 reads CASSFRGQGATSSEAFF. The CDR3 bases are TGTGCCAGCAGCTTTCGGGGACAGGGGGCGACGTCGTCTGAAGCTTTCTTT.

The rearrangement uses TRBV29-1 and TRBJ2-7, with a weak D call TRBD2 (5 bases). The CDR3 sequence is 12 residues long. The V and J ends lost 6 bases and 2 bases respectively, with 11 bases between them. CDR1 is SQVTM and CDR2 is ANQGSEA in the germline V gene. The DNA of the CDR3 is TGCAGCGTAGGACTGGAGGCCTACGAGCAGTACTTC. It codes for CSVGLEAYEQYF.